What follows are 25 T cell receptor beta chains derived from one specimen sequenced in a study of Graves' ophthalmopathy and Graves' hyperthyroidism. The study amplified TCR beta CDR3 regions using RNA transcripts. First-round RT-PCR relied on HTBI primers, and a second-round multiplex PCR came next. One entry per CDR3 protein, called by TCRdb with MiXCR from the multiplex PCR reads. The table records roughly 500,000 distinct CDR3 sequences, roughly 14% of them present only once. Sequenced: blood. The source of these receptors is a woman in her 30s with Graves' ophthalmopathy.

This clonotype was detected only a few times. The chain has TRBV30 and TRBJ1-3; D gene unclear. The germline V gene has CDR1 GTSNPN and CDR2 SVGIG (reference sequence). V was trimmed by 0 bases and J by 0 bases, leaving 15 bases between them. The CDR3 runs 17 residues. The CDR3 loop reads CAWSVTDWAYSGNTIYF. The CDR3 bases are TGTGCCTGGAGTGTAACTGATTGGGCATACTCTGGAAACACCATATATTTT.

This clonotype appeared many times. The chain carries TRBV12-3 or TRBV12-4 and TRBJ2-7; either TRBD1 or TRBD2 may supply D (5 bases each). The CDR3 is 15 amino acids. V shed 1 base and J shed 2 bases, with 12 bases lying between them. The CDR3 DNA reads TGTGCCAGCAGTTTAGGTGGGGACGGTACCTACGAGCAGTACTTC. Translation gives CASSLGGDGTYEQYF.

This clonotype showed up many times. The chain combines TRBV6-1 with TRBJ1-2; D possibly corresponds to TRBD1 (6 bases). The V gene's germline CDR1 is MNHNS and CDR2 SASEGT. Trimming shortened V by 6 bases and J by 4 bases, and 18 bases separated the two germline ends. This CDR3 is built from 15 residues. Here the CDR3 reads CASRSDQQGFYGYTF. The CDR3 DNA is TGTGCCAGCAGGAGCGATCAACAGGGATTCTATGGCTACACCTTC.

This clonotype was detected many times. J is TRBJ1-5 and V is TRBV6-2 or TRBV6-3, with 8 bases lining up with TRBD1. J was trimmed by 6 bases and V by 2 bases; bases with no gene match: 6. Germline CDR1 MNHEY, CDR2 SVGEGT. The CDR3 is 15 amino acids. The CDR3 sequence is CASSYAGGLLQPQHF. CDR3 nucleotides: TGTGCCAGCAGTTACGCAGGGGGCCTCCTTCAGCCCCAGCATTTT.

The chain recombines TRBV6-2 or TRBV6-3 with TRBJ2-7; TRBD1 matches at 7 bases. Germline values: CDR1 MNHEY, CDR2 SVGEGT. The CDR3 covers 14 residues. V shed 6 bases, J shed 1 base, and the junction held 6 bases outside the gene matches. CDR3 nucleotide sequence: TGTGCCAGCAGGACAGGGTTAATTTCCTACGAGCAGTACTTC. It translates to CASRTGLISYEQYF.

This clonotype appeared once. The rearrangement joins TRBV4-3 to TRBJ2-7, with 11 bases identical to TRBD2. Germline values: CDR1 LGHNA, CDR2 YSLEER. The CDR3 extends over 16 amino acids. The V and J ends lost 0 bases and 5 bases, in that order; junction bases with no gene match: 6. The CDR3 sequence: CASSQDITSGSHEQYF. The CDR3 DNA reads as TGCGCCAGCAGCCAAGATATCACTAGCGGGAGCCACGAGCAGTACTTC.

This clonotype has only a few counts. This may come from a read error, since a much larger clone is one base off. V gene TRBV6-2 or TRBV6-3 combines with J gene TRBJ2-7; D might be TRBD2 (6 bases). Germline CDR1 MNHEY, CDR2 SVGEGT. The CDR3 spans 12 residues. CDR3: CANSYSSDEQYF. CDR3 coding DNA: TGTGCCAACAGTTACTCTAGCGACGAGCAGTACTTC.

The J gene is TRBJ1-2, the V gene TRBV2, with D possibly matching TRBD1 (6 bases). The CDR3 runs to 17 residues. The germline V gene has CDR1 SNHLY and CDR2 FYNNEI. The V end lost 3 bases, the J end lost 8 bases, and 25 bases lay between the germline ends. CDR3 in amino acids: CASSDNSARGTGSGYTF. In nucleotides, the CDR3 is TGTGCCAGCAGTGATAACTCAGCGAGGGGTACAGGGAGCGGCTACACCTTC.

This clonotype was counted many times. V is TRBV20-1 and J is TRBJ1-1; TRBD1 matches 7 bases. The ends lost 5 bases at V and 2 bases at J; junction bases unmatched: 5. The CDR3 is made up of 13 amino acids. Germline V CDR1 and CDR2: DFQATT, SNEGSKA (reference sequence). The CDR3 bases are TGCAGTGCTCCTCGGACAGGTAACACTGAAGCTTTCTTT. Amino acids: CSAPRTGNTEAFF.

CDR3 sequence: CAWRGAGLYEQYF. For the CDR3, the DNA is TGTGCCTGGAGAGGGGCCGGACTATACGAGCAGTACTTC. This rearrangement joins TRBV30 to TRBJ2-7, with D possibly being TRBD2 (6 bases). V was shortened by 3 bases and J by 4 bases, with 13 bases between the two germline ends. The length of the CDR3 is 13 residues. CDR1 and CDR2 (germline): GTSNPN, SVGIG (reference sequence).

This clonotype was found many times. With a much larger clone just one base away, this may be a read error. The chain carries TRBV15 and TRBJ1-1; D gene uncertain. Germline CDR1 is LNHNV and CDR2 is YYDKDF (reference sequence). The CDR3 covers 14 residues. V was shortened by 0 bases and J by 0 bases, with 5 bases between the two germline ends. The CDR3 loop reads CATSRDRVNTEAFF. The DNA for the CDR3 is TGTGCCACCAGCAGAGATCGGGTGAACACTGAAGCTTTCTTT.

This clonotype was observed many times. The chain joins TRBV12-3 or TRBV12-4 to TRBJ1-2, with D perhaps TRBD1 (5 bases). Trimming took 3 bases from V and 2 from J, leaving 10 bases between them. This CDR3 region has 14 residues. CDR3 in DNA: TGTGCCAGCAGTTTCGAGGGGTCGAACTATGGCTACACCTTC. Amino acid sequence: CASSFEGSNYGYTF.

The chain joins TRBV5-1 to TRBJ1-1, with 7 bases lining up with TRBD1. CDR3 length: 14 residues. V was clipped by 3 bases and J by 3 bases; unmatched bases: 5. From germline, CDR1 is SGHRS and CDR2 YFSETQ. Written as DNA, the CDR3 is TGCGCCAGCAGCTCGACAGGGTTGGACACTGAAGCTTTCTTT. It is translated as CASSSTGLDTEAFF. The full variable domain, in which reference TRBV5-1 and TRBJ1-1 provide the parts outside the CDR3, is KAGVTQTPRYLIKTRGQQVTLSCSPISGHRSVSWYQQTPGQGLQFLFEYFSETQRNKGNFPGRFSGRQFSNSRSEMNVSTLELGDSALYLCASSSTGLDTEAFFGQGTRLTVV.

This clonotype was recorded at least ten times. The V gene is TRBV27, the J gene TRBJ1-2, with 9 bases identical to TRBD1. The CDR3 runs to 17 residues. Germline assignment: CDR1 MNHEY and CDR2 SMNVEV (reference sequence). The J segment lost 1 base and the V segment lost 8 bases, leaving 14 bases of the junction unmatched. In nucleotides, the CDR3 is TGTGCCAGCTACCCCGCCGGGACAGGGAGTGTTAACTATGGCTACACCTTC. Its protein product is CASYPAGTGSVNYGYTF.

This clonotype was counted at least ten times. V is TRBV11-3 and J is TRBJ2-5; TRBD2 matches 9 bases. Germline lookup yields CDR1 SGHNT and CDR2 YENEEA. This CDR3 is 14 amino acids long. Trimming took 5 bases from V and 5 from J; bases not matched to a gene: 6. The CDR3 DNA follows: TGTGCCAGCAGCGCGGGAGGGGTCGGGGAGACCCAGTACTTC. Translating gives CASSAGGVGETQYF.

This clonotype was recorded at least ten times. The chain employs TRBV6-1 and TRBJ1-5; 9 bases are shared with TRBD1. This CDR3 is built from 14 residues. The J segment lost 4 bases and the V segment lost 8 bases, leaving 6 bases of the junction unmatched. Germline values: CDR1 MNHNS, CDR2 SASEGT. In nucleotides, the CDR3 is TGTGCCAGCGGCGGGACAGGGAGTAATCAGCCCCAGCATTTT. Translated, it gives CASGGTGSNQPQHF.

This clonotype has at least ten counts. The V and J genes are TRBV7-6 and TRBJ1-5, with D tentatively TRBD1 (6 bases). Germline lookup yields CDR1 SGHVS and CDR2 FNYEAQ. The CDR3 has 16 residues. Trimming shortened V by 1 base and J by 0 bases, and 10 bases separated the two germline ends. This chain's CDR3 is CASSLEGGPSNQPQHF. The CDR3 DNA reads TGTGCCAGCAGCTTAGAGGGGGGGCCTAGCAATCAGCCCCAGCATTTT. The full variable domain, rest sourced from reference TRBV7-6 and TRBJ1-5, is GAGVSQSPRYKVTKRGQDVALRCDPISGHVSLYWYRQALGQGPEFLTYFNYEAQQDKSGLPNDRFSAERPEGSISTLTIQRTEQRDSAMYRCASSLEGGPSNQPQHFGDGTRLSIL.

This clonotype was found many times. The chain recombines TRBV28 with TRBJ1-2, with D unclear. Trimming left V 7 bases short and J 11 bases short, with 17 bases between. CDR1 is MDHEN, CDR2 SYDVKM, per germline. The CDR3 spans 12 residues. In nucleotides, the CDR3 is TGTGCCAGCACAATCGGTCCCCAGACGTACACCTTC. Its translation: CASTIGPQTYTF.

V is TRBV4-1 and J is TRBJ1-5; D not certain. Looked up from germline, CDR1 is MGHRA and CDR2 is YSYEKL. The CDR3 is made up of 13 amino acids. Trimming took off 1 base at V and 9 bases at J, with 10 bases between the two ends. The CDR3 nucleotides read TGCGCCAGCAGCCAAGCTAGCGGCGGGCCCCAGCATTTT. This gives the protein CASSQASGGPQHF.

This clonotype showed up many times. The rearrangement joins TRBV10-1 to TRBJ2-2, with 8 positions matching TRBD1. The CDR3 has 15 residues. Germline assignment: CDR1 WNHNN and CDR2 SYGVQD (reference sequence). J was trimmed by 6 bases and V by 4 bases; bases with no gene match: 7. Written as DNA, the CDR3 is TGCGCCAGCAGTGCGGCCGCAGGGGGCCCCGGGGAGCTGTTTTTT. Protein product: CASSAAAGGPGELFF.

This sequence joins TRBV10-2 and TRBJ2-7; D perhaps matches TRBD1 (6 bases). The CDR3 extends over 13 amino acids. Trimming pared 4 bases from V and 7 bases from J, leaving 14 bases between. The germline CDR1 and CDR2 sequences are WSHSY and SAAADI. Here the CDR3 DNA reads TGCGCCAGCAGTGGCAGGGGAAGTGAGGAGCAGTACTTC. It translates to CASSGRGSEEQYF.

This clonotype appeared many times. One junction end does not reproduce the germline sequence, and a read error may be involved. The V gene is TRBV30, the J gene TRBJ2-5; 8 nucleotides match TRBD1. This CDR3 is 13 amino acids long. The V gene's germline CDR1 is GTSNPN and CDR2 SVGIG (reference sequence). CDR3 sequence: CAWDRTGQGTQYF. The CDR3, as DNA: TGTGCCTGGGACCGGACAGGGCAAGGGACCCAGTACTTC.

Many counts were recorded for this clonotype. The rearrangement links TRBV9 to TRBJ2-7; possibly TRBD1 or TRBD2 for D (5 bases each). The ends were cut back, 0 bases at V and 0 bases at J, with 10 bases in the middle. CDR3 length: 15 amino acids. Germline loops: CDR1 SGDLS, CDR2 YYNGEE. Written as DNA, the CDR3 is TGTGCCAGCAGCGTAGAAGGGACCAGCTCCTACGAGCAGTACTTC. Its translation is CASSVEGTSSYEQYF.

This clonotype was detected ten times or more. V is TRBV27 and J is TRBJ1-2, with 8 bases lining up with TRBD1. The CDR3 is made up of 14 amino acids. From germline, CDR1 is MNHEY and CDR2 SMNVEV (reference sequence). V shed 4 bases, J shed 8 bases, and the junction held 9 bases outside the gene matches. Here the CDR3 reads CASSYLTGDGGYTF. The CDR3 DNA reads TGTGCCAGCAGTTACCTGACAGGGGACGGGGGCTACACCTTC.

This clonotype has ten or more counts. CDR3 in DNA: TGTGCCAGCACCCGGGGAAACTACGTGAAAAACATTCAGTACTTC. The encoded protein is CASTRGNYVKNIQYF. This chain uses TRBV11-2 with TRBJ2-4; possible D gene TRBD2, 5 bases. The CDR3 covers 15 residues. V lost 7 bases and J lost 4, with 17 bases in between. Germline lookup yields CDR1 SGHAT and CDR2 FQNNGV.